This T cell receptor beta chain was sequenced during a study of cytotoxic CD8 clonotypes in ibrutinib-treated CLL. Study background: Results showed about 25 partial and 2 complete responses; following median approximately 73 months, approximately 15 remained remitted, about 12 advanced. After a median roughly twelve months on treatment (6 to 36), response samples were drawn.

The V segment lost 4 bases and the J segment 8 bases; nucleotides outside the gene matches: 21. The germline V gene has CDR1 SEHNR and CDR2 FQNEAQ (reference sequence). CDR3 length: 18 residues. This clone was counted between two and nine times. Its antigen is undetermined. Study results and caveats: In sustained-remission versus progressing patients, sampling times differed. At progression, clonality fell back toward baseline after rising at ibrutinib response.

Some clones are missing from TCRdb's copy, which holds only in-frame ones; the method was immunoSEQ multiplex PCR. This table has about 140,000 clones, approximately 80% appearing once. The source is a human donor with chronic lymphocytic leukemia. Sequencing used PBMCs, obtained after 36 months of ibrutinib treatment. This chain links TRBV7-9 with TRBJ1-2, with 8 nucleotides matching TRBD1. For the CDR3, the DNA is TGTGCCAGCAGCTCCGCGCCATGGGGACAGGTCACCTCCGGAGGCTACACCTTC. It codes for CASSSAPWGQVTSGGYTF.